These T cell receptor beta chains were read from a single sample in a study of cytomegalovirus exposure and HLA in healthy donors. Clones were read by immunoSEQ multiplex PCR, and TCRdb kept only the in-frame ones, dropping some. Of about 150,000 clones in the sample, about 85% were seen once. The sequenced sample was PBMCs. Every receptor here comes from a woman under 30 in good health and CMV-seronegative. Each CDR3 is given with its conserved first and last residue. The D gene is left open where the match is weak. Some rows have no size entry. The others give once, few or many, or a class for an expanded clone.

V gene,clone size,J gene,D gene,CDR3 protein,CDR3 DNA
TRBV29-1,-,TRBJ2-1,TRBD1,CSVAAGSGDSNEQFF,TGCAGCGTTGCGGCAGGGTCAGGGGACAGCAATGAGCAGTTCTTC
TRBV7-7,-,TRBJ2-1,-,CASSSTPYNEQFF,TGTGCTAGCAGCTCGACACCTTACAATGAGCAGTTCTTC
TRBV15,-,TRBJ2-4,TRBD2,CATSSPGGGNLAKNIQYF,TGTGCCACCAGCAGCCCCGGGGGGGGTAACCTAGCCAAAAACATTCAGTACTTC
TRBV28,few,TRBJ1-4,-,CASSLRTVGRKLFF,TGTGCCAGCAGTCTTCGGACGGTGGGGAGAAAACTGTTTTTT
TRBV30,-,TRBJ1-2,TRBD1,CAWTQQDRGNNGYTF,TGTGCCTGGACCCAACAGGACAGGGGGAACAATGGCTACACCTTC
TRBV27,-,TRBJ2-3,TRBD1,CASSYRDRAESDTQYF,TGTGCCAGCAGTTACCGGGACAGGGCTGAGTCAGATACGCAGTATTTT
TRBV9,-,TRBJ2-7,-,CASSADPLGHEQYF,TGTGCCAGCAGCGCAGACCCACTAGGACACGAGCAGTACTTC
TRBV18,-,TRBJ2-2,-,CASSPRQGGQSNTGELFF,TGTGCCAGCTCACCTAGACAGGGAGGACAATCGAACACCGGGGAGCTGTTTTTT
TRBV7-2,-,TRBJ2-7,TRBD1,CASSLRQGAYEQYF,TGTGCCAGCAGCTTACGACAGGGGGCCTACGAGCAGTACTTC
TRBV2,-,TRBJ2-7,-,CASSESYRWLGDEQYF,TGTGCCAGCAGTGAAAGTTACCGGTGGCTGGGCGACGAGCAGTACTTC
TRBV7-9,-,TRBJ2-2,-,CASSQDFSNTGELFF,TGTGCCAGCAGCCAAGACTTCTCAAACACCGGGGAGCTGTTTTTT
TRBV18,-,TRBJ2-1,TRBD2,CASSLSGGSTDEQFF,TGTGCCAGCTCACTGTCGGGGGGATCCACCGATGAGCAGTTCTTC
TRBV7-2,-,TRBJ2-2,-,CASSPVAGELFF,TGTGCCAGCAGCCCCGTAGCCGGGGAGCTGTTTTTT
TRBV5-1,-,TRBJ1-2,TRBD1,CASSQGQGRGYTF,TGCGCCAGCAGCCAAGGACAGGGACGCGGCTACACCTTC
TRBV5-1,-,TRBJ1-2,TRBD1,CASSSWDREGYTF,TGCGCCAGCAGCTCGTGGGACAGGGAAGGCTACACCTTC
TRBV7-2,-,TRBJ1-1,-,CASRSIKAQGNTEAFF,TGTGCCAGCAGATCCATTAAGGCGCAGGGGAACACTGAAGCTTTCTTT
TRBV27,-,TRBJ2-7,-,CASSLYGSEQGYEQYF,TGTGCCAGCAGTTTATACGGGTCGGAGCAGGGCTACGAGCAGTACTTC
TRBV7-8,-,TRBJ2-3,TRBD2,CASSSLAGGPSTDTQYF,TGTGCCAGCAGCTCACTAGCGGGGGGTCCTAGCACAGATACGCAGTATTTT
TRBV5-1,once,TRBJ2-7,-,CASSLGADSYEQYF,TGCGCCAGCAGCTTGGGGGCAGATTCCTACGAGCAGTACTTC
TRBV28,-,TRBJ1-5,-,CASSVNQPQHF,TGTGCCAGCAGCGTAAATCAGCCCCAGCATTTT
TRBV15,few,TRBJ1-6,-,CATSRGRNSPLHF,TGTGCCACCAGCAGAGGCAGAAATTCACCCCTCCACTTT
TRBV5-5,-,TRBJ2-7,-,CASSSHSYEQYF,TGTGCCAGCAGCTCCCATTCCTACGAGCAGTACTTC
TRBV7-9,-,TRBJ2-1,-,CASSPFQGGARGNEQFF,TGTGCCAGCAGCCCCTTCCAGGGTGGGGCTAGAGGTAATGAGCAGTTCTTC
TRBV7-2,few,TRBJ2-7,-,CASSSPPGYEQYF,TGTGCCAGCAGCTCGCCCCCCGGGTACGAGCAGTACTTC
TRBV7-2,-,TRBJ1-4,TRBD1,CASTQRGLANEKLFF,TGTGCCAGCACCCAGAGGGGGCTGGCTAATGAAAAACTGTTTTTT
TRBV5-1,-,TRBJ2-7,-,CASSLAPRADYEQYF,TGCGCCAGCAGCTTGGCCCCGAGGGCGGACTACGAGCAGTACTTC
TRBV14,-,TRBJ2-1,TRBD1,CASSPLSGTGDHNEQFF,TGTGCCAGCAGTCCACTTTCCGGGACAGGGGACCACAATGAGCAGTTCTTC
TRBV7-7,-,TRBJ2-7,TRBD1,CASSLGTGGNYEQYF,TGTGCCAGCAGCTTAGGGACAGGGGGCAACTACGAGCAGTACTTC
TRBV11-2,-,TRBJ2-1,-,CASSPRYEQFF,TGTGCCAGCAGCCCCCGCTACGAGCAGTTCTTC
TRBV13,-,TRBJ2-1,-,CASSASPAGADNEQFF,TGTGCCAGCAGCGCGTCCCCCGCGGGGGCAGACAATGAGCAGTTCTTC
TRBV5-1,-,TRBJ2-3,-,CASSLGSSVNPDTQYF,TGCGCCAGCAGCTTGGGCTCTAGCGTCAACCCAGATACGCAGTATTTT
TRBV28,-,TRBJ2-2,TRBD1,CASSLTGQGAGELFF,TGTGCCAGCAGTTTAACGGGACAGGGGGCCGGGGAGCTGTTTTTT
TRBV9,-,TRBJ2-2,TRBD2,CASSPRPGLAIGELFF,TGTGCCAGCAGCCCAAGGCCGGGACTAGCGATCGGGGAGCTGTTTTTT